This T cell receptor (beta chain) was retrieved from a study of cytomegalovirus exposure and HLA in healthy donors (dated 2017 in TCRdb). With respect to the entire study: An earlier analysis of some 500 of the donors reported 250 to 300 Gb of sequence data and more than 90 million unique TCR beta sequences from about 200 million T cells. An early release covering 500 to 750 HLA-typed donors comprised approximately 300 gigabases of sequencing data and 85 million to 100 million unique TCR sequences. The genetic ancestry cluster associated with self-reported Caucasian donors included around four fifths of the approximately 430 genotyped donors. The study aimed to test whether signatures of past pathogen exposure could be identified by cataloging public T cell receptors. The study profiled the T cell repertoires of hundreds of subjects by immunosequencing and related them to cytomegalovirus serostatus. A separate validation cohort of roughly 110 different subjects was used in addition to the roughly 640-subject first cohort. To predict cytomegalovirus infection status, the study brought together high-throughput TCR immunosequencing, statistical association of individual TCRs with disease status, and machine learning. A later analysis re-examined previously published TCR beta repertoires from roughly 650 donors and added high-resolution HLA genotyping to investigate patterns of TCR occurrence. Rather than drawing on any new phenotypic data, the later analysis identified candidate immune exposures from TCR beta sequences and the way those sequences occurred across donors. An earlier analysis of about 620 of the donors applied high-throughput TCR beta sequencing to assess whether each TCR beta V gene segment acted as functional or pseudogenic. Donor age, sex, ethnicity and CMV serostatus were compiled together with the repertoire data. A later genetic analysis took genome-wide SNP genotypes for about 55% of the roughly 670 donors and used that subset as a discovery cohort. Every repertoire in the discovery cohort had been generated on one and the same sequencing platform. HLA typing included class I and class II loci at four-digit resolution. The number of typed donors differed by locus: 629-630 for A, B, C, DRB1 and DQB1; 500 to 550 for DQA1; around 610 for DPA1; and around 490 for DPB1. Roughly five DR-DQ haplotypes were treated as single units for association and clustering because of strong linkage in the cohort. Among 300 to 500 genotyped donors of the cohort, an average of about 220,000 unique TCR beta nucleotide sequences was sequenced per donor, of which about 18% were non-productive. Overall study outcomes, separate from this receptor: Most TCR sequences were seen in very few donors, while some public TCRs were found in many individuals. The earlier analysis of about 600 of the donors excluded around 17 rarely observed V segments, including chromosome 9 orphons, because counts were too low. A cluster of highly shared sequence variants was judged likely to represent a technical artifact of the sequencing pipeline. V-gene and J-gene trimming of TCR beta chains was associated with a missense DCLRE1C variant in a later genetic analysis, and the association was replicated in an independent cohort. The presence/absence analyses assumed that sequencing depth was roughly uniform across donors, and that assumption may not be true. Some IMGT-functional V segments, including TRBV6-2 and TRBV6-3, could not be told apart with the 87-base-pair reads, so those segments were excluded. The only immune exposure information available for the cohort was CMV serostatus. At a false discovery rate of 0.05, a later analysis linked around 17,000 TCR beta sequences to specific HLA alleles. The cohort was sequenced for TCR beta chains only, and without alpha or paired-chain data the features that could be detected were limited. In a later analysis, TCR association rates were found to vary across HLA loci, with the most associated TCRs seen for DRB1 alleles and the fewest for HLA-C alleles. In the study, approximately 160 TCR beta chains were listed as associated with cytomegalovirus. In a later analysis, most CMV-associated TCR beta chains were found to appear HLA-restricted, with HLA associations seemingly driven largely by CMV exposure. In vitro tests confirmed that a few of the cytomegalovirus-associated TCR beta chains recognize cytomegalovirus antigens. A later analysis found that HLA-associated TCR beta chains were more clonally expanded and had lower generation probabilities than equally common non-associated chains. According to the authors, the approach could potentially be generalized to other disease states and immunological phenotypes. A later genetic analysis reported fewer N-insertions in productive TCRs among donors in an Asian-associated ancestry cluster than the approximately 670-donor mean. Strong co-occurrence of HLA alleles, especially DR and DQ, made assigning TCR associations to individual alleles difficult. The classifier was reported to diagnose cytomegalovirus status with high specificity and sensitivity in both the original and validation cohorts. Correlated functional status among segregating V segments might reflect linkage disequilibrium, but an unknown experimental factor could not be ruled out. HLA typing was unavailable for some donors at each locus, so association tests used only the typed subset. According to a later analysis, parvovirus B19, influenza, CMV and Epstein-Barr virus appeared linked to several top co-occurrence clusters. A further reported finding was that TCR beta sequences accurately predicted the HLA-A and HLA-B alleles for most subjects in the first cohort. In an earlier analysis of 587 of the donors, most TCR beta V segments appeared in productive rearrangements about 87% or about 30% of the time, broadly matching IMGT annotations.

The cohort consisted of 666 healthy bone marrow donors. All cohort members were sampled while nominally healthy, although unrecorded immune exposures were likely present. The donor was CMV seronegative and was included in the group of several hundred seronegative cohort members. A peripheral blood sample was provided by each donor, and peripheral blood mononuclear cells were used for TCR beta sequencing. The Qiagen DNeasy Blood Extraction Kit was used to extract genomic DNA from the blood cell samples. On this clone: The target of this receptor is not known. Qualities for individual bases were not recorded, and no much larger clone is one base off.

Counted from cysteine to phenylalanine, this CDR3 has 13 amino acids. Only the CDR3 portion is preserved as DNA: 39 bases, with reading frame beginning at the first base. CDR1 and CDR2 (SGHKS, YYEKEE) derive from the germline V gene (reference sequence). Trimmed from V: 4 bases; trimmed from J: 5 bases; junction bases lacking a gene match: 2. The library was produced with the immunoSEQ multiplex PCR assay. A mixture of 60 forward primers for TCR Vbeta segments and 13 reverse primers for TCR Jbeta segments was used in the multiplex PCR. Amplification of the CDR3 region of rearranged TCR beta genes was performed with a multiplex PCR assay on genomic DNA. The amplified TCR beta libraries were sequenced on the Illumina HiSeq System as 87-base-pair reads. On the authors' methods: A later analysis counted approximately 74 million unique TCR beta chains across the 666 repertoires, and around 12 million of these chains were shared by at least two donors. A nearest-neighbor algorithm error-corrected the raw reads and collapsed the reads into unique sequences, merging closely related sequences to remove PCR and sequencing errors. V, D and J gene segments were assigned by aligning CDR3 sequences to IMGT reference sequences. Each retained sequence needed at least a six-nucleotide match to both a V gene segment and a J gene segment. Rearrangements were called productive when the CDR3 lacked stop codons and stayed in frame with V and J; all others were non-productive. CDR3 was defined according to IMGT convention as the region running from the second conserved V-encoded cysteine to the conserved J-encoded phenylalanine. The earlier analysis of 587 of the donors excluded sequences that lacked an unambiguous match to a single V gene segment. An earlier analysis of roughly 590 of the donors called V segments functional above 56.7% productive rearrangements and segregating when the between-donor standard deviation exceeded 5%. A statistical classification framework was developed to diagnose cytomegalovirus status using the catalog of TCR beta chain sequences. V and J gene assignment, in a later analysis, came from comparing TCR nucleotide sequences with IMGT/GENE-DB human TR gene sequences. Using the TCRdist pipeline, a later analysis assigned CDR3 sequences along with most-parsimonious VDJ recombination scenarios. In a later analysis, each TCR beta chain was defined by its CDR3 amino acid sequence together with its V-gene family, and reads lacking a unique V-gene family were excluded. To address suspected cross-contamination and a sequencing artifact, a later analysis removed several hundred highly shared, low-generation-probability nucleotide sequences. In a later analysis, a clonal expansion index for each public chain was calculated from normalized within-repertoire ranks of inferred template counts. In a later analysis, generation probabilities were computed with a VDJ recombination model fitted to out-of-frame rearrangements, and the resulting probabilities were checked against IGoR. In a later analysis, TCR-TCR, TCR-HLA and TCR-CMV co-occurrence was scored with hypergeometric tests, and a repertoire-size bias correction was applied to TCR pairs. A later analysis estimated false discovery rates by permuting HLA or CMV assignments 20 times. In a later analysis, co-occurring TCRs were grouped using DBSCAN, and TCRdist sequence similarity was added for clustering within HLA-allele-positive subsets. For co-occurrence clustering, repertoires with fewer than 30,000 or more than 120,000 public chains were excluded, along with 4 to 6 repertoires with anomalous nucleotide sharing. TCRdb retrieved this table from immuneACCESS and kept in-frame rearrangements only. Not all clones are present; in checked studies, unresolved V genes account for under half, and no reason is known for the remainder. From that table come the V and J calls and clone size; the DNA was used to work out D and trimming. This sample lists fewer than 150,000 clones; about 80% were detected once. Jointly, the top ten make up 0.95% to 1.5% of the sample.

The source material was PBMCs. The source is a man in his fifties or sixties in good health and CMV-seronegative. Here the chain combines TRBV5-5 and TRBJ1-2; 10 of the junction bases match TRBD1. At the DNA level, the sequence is TGTGCCAGCAGCGGGGGACAGGGGTATGGCTACACCTTC. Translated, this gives CASSGGQGYGYTF.